Only a few counts were recorded for the clone carrying this T cell receptor beta chain. Its antigen is still unknown. These data are taken from a study of beta chain features in type 1 diabetes. Study context: There were some 98 million sorted cells examined across all samples.

The study's findings and limits: There were fewer insertions and more deletions at the VDJ junctions of type 1 diabetes patients.

Deletions cut 4 bases from V and 2 bases from J, with 19 bases between. The germline V gene has CDR1 SGHNT and CDR2 YENEEA. The CDR3 covers 17 residues. Every isolated RNA sample was fully reverse transcribed, so sequencing captured expressed TCRB transcripts. Profiling relied on immunoSEQ multiplex PCR, and the TCRdb table lists in-frame clones only, not all of them. The repertoire holds 350,000 to 450,000 clones, with 14% as singletons. The receptor comes from a young man in good health. The V and J genes are TRBV11-3 and TRBJ2-3; maybe TRBD1 (5 bases). Sequencing input: naive CD4+ T cells from blood. DNA for the CDR3: TGTGCCAGCAGCTATCGGTCATCAGGGAAAACCACAGATACGCAGTATTTT. Amino acid sequence: CASSYRSSGKTTDTQYF.